The 21 T cell receptor beta chains given below trace back to one sample, sequenced in a study of CD4 and CD8 cells across lung adenocarcinoma regions. TCRdb reanalysed the PCR reads using MiXCR and keeps one entry per CDR3 protein. In the table there are 9,500 to 15,000 distinct CDR3 sequences, roughly 44% of which are singletons. The specimen sequenced was CD8+ T cells from the margin of a lung tumor. The source is a male donor with lung adenocarcinoma. The CD4 and CD8 labels of this study may be unreliable.

This clonotype is medium-sized by share. This rearrangement joins TRBV6-5 to TRBJ2-1, with D possibly TRBD1 on 6 matching bases. The CDR3 extends over 16 amino acids. In germline, CDR1 is MNHEY, CDR2 SVGAGI. V gave up 7 bases and J gave up 9 bases, with 25 bases separating them. CDR3 bases: TGTGCCAGCACCCAAGGGTCCACAGGGTCTGGTACTGAGCAGTTCTTC. Encoded protein: CASTQGSTGSGTEQFF.

The rearrangement uses TRBV18 and TRBJ2-3; D is unclear. Germline CDR1 is KGHSH and CDR2 is LQKENI. This CDR3 is built from 14 residues. Trimming shortened V by 6 bases and J by 3 bases, and 13 bases separated the two germline ends. The CDR3 coding sequence is TGTGCCAGCTCCCCAAACCACCGGACAGATACGCAGTATTTT. Its protein product is CASSPNHRTDTQYF.

This chain connects TRBV20-1 to TRBJ1-1; D is unresolved. The CDR3 extends over 15 amino acids. Germline loops: CDR1 DFQATT, CDR2 SNEGSKA (reference sequence). Trimming took 1 base from V and 3 from J, leaving 15 bases between them. The CDR3 DNA follows: TGCAGTGCTAGAGGTCAGTCGCACCGGGACACTGAAGCTTTCTTT. It yields the protein CSARGQSHRDTEAFF.

The gene calls are TRBV6-5 and TRBJ2-7, with D possibly being TRBD2 (5 bases). Trimming removed 6 bases at V and 0 bases at J, with 12 bases between. CDR1 is MNHEY, CDR2 SVGAGI, per germline. This CDR3 has 14 residues. CDR3 nucleotide sequence: TGTGCCAGCAGCTACGTCCGGGACTCCTACGAGCAGTACTTC. Translation: CASSYVRDSYEQYF.

This chain links TRBV20-1 with TRBJ2-1; TRBD2 matches at 9 bases. Germline-derived CDR1 and CDR2 are DFQATT and SNEGSKA (reference sequence). The CDR3 totals 15 residues. Unmatched junction bases numbered 7, after V lost 3 bases and J lost 4 bases. CDR3 in amino acids: CSASPIAGDYNEQFF. In DNA, the CDR3 is TGCAGTGCTAGCCCCATAGCGGGGGATTACAATGAGCAGTTCTTC.

This clonotype has only a few counts. This rearrangement joins TRBV6-5 to TRBJ2-1; D call uncertain. The V end was cut by 7 bases, the J end by 7 bases, with 14 bases between. The CDR3 contains 13 residues. Germline CDR1 MNHEY, CDR2 SVGAGI. The CDR3 loop is CASTPRSGNEQFF. CDR3 in DNA: TGTGCCAGCACCCCAAGGTCCGGGAATGAGCAGTTCTTC.

By frequency in the sample, this clonotype is medium-sized. The DNA for the CDR3 is TGTGCCAGCAGTGAAGCTCGATCCCCTGACGGACGGTACGAGCAGTACTTC. This gives the protein CASSEARSPDGRYEQYF. The chain combines TRBV6-1 with TRBJ2-7; no reliable D call. Trimming took off 0 bases at V and 4 bases at J, with 19 bases between the two ends. Germline V gives CDR1 MNHNS, CDR2 SASEGT. The CDR3 length is 17 residues.

This clonotype has at least ten counts. The chain combines TRBV20-1 with TRBJ2-1; 11 nucleotides match TRBD2. This CDR3 has 17 residues. The J segment lost 4 bases and the V segment lost 3 bases, leaving 11 bases of the junction unmatched. The germline V gene has CDR1 DFQATT and CDR2 SNEGSKA (reference sequence). The CDR3 region is CSAREGRASGRYNEQFF. DNA for the CDR3: TGCAGTGCTAGGGAGGGGCGGGCTAGCGGGAGGTACAATGAGCAGTTCTTC.

The chain has TRBV10-3 and TRBJ2-4, with D possibly being TRBD2 (7 bases). Germline CDR1 is ENHRY and CDR2 is SYGVKD. The CDR3 extends over 14 amino acids. The CDR3 loop reads CAGRGGSHQDTQYF. The CDR3 bases are TGTGCGGGCCGCGGGGGCAGCCACCAAGACACCCAGTACTTC.

The gene calls are TRBV6-1 and TRBJ2-5; 8 nucleotides agree with TRBD1. V lost 6 bases, J lost 1 base, and 7 bases stayed unmatched. Germline V CDR1 and CDR2: MNHNS, SASEGT. The CDR3 extends over 15 amino acids. CDR3 sequence reads: CASRDRAQLQETQYF. The CDR3 coding sequence is TGTGCCAGCAGGGACAGGGCCCAACTCCAAGAGACCCAGTACTTC.

On this clonotype: Being one base from a much bigger clone, this may be a read error. V is TRBV6-5 and J is TRBJ2-1, with a possible D match to TRBD2 (6 bases). CDR1 is MNHEY, CDR2 SVGAGI, per germline. V lost 0 bases to trimming and J lost 10 bases, with 19 bases between them. The CDR3 sequence is 16 residues long. CDR3 region: CASSYSEGTLPYEQFF. For the CDR3, the DNA is TGTGCCAGCAGTTACTCGGAGGGGACCTTACCGTACGAGCAGTTCTTC.

This clonotype was observed many times. The V gene is TRBV6-5, the J gene TRBJ2-2, with no clear D. Per germline, CDR1 MNHEY and CDR2 SVGAGI. Trimming left V 4 bases short and J 5 bases short, with 14 bases between. The CDR3 is 15 amino acids. CDR3 amino acids: CASSSRPGLTGELFF. In nucleotides, the CDR3 is TGTGCCAGCAGTTCGAGACCGGGCCTAACCGGGGAGCTGTTTTTT.

This sequence joins TRBV14 and TRBJ2-1; possible D gene TRBD1, 6 bases. Trimming took off 0 bases at V and 8 bases at J, with 26 bases between the two ends. Germline loops: CDR1 SGHDN, CDR2 FVKESK. The CDR3 has 19 residues. Here the CDR3 DNA reads TGTGCCAGCAGCCAAGAGGACGGGACGGAGAGGGGGAGAAGGGATGAGCAGTTCTTC. It yields the protein CASSQEDGTERGRRDEQFF. The variable domain in full, completed from reference TRBV14 and TRBJ2-1, reads EAGVTQFPSHSVIEKGQTVTLRCDPISGHDNLYWYRRVMGKEIKFLLHFVKESKQDESGMPNNRFLAERTGGTYSTLKVQPAELEDSGVYFCASSQEDGTERGRRDEQFFGPGTRLTVL.

This clonotype was found many times. This chain connects TRBV27 to TRBJ2-3, with D perhaps matching TRBD2 (5 bases). The germline gives CDR1 MNHEY, CDR2 SMNVEV (reference sequence). The CDR3 is 15 amino acids. The V end lost 3 bases, the J end lost 8 bases, and 18 bases lay between the germline ends. The DNA for the CDR3 is TGTGCCAGCAGTTTCCGACGGGGAACTACCGGTACGCAGTATTTT. It yields the protein CASSFRRGTTGTQYF.

Ten or more counts support this clonotype. The J gene is TRBJ2-3, the V gene TRBV27; D unclear. The last part of the DNA fits TRBJ2-7 better; the J call may be wrong. This CDR3 is built from 15 residues. Germline CDR1 and CDR2: MNHEY and SMNVEV (reference sequence). In DNA form, the CDR3 reads TGTGCCAGCAGTTTTCGGGCCTCTGGGATCTACGAGCAGTACTTC. It codes for CASSFRASGIYEQYF.

The chain carries TRBV11-1 and TRBJ2-1, with D perhaps TRBD2 (5 bases). Germline V CDR1 and CDR2: SGHAT, FQDESV (reference sequence). V gave up 5 bases and J gave up 7 bases, with 15 bases separating them. CDR3 length: 14 residues. The CDR3 loop reads CASSRRAGGNEQFF. DNA for the CDR3: TGTGCCAGCAGCCGGCGGGCTGGTGGGAATGAGCAGTTCTTC.

This clonotype was counted at least ten times. The chain links TRBV12-3 or TRBV12-4 to TRBJ1-3; 7 bases map to TRBD1. The V segment lost 4 bases and the J segment 4 bases; nucleotides outside the gene matches: 1. The CDR3 has 13 residues. DNA of the CDR3: TGTGCCAGCAGTTACAGGGGCGGAAACACCATATATTTT. Amino acids: CASSYRGGNTIYF.

At least ten counts were recorded for this clonotype. The genes are TRBV20-1 and TRBJ2-3, with no clear D. Germline V gives CDR1 DFQATT, CDR2 SNEGSKA (reference sequence). CDR3 length equals 12 residues. The V end lost 3 bases, the J end lost 1 base, and 5 bases lay between the germline ends. The CDR3 here is CSARIRTDTQYF. The CDR3 DNA reads TGCAGTGCTAGGATACGCACAGATACGCAGTATTTT.

This clonotype was observed many times. The chain recombines TRBV27 with TRBJ1-2; TRBD1 might be the D (6 bases). The CDR3 sequence is 13 residues long. With 6 bases removed from V and 6 bases from J, the gap between germline ends came to 14 bases. Germline V CDR1 and CDR2: MNHEY, SMNVEV (reference sequence). In DNA form, the CDR3 reads TGTGCCAGCAGGGATACAGGGAAACATGGCTACACCTTC. It yields the protein CASRDTGKHGYTF.

Many counts were recorded for this clonotype. This chain connects TRBV6-5 to TRBJ2-6; D ambiguous. This CDR3 has 17 residues. V shed 0 bases and J shed 3 bases, with 12 bases lying between them. Germline V gives CDR1 MNHEY, CDR2 SVGAGI. CDR3 nucleotides: TGTGCCAGCAGTTACTCGATAACGGCCAGTGGGGCCAACGTCCTGACTTTC. Its protein product is CASSYSITASGANVLTF.

This clonotype was seen at least ten times. The chain employs TRBV27 and TRBJ2-3, with 8 bases matching TRBD2. The trim removed 5 bases at V and 2 bases at J, leaving 6 bases unmatched. The CDR3 loop spans 15 amino acids. The V gene's germline CDR1 is MNHEY and CDR2 SMNVEV (reference sequence). The CDR3 sequence: CASSTGTRPTDTQYF. As DNA, the CDR3 is TGTGCCAGCAGTACGGGGACTAGGCCCACAGATACGCAGTATTTT.